Given below is one T cell receptor beta chain in context. Its antigen is still unknown. The data were taken from a study of beta chain features in type 1 diabetes. Study results and limitations: Any HLA effect on TCRB rearrangement was left unresolved by small sub-analyses.

Expressed TCRB transcripts were sequenced after all isolated RNA was converted to cDNA. Repertoires were generated with immunoSEQ multiplex PCR, while TCRdb's copy carries only in-frame clones and drops some. The sample lists more than 60,000 clones, roughly three fifths occurring once. In germline, CDR1 is SGHTS, CDR2 YDEGEE. The CDR3 runs to 16 residues. V was shortened by 0 bases and J by 1 base, with 10 bases between the two germline ends. This receptor was identified in a woman aged 18-30 years in good health. The genes are TRBV5-8 and TRBJ1-4; D is undetermined. Source material: Tregs from blood. The CDR3 here is CASSLGLGRTNEKLFF. The CDR3, as DNA: TGTGCCAGCAGCTTGGGTCTTGGCAGAACTAATGAAAAACTGTTTTTT.